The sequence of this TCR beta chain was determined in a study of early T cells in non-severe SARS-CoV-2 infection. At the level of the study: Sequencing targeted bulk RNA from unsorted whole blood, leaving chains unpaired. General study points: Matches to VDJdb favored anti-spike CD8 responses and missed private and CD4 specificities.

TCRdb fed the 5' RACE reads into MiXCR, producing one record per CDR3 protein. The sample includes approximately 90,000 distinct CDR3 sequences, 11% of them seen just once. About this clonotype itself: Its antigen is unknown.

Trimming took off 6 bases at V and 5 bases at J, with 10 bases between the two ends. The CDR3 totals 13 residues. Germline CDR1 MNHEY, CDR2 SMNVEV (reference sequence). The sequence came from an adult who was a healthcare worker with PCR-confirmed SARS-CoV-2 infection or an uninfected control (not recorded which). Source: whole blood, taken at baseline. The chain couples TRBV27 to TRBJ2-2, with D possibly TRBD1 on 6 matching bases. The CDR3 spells CASRRGGTGELFF. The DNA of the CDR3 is TGTGCCAGCAGGAGAGGGGGTACCGGGGAGCTGTTTTTT.